Listed here are 5 T cell receptor beta chains from one sample, sequenced in a study of OX40 agonist ivuxolimab in advanced cancers. Sequenced by immunoSEQ multiplex PCR; TCRdb stores in-frame clones only, minus some. The table shows around 100,000 clones, with 90% occurring only once. The specimen was CD4+ or CD8+ T cells sorted from blood, collected in a trial of the OX40 agonist ivuxolimab. Source of these receptors: an adult with an advanced solid tumor such as melanoma, head and neck, liver or kidney cancer.

V usage is TRBV7-3 and J usage is TRBJ1-1; tentatively, D is TRBD1 (6 bases). V was clipped by 5 bases and J by 4 bases, with 14 bases between them. Germline assignment: CDR1 SGHTA and CDR2 FQGTGA. The CDR3 runs to 14 residues. The CDR3 DNA sequence: TGTGCCAGCAGCGTACAGGGCGGACTCACTGAAGCTTTCTTT. Translation gives CASSVQGGLTEAFF.

The J gene is TRBJ1-1, the V gene TRBV19; 7 bases map to TRBD1. The V gene end was trimmed by 5 bases and the J gene end by 1 base; junction bases not matched to a gene: 7. Germline V CDR1 and CDR2: LNHDA, SQIVND (reference sequence). The CDR3 is made up of 15 amino acids. The CDR3 protein is CASSVDRDPNTEAFF. CDR3 nucleotides: TGTGCCAGTAGTGTCGACAGGGACCCGAACACTGAAGCTTTCTTT.

CDR3: CASSLVGTSGYNEQFF. CDR3 in DNA: TGTGCCAGCAGCTTAGTCGGGACTAGCGGCTACAATGAGCAGTTCTTC. The rearrangement links TRBV7-6 to TRBJ2-1; 11 bases map to TRBD2. Germline CDR1 SGHVS, CDR2 FNYEAQ. The CDR3 loop spans 16 amino acids. After removal of 1 base from V and 3 bases from J, the junction contained 2 bases not matched to a gene.

V and J are TRBV15 and TRBJ2-3; D is unresolved. Per germline, CDR1 LNHNV and CDR2 YYDKDF (reference sequence). CDR3 length: 13 residues. Trimming left V 0 bases short and J 4 bases short, with 5 bases between. For the CDR3, the DNA is TGTGCCACCAGCAGAGATAACGCAGATACGCAGTATTTT. The encoded protein is CATSRDNADTQYF.

V gene TRBV19 combines with J gene TRBJ2-5; D is uncertain. Germline V gives CDR1 LNHDA, CDR2 SQIVND (reference sequence). This CDR3 is 14 amino acids long. Trimming took off 7 bases at V and 0 bases at J, with 12 bases between the two ends. This CDR3 reads CASKGGLNQETQYF. The CDR3 DNA follows: TGTGCCAGTAAGGGTGGGTTGAACCAAGAGACCCAGTACTTC.